Listed here is a single T cell receptor beta chain. V dropped 4 bases and J dropped 6 bases, with 9 bases sitting between them. Per germline, CDR1 ENHRY and CDR2 SYGVKD. The CDR3 spans 12 residues. Produced via immunoSEQ multiplex PCR; TCRdb's table is partial and in-frame only. Altogether tens of thousands of clones are present, approximately 96% being singletons, with the ten largest covering 2% to 2.5%. This record belongs to a study of T cell changes during pregnancy in multiple sclerosis. The chain carries TRBV10-3 and TRBJ1-1; maybe TRBD1 (6 bases). The receptor's source is a female donor with multiple sclerosis, enrolled in a pregnancy study. The material was CD8+ T cells from peripheral blood mononuclear cells, obtained after pregnancy. CDR3 DNA sequence: TGTGCCATCAGTGTGGCAGGGGCTGAAGCTTTCTTT. This encodes CAISVAGAEAFF.